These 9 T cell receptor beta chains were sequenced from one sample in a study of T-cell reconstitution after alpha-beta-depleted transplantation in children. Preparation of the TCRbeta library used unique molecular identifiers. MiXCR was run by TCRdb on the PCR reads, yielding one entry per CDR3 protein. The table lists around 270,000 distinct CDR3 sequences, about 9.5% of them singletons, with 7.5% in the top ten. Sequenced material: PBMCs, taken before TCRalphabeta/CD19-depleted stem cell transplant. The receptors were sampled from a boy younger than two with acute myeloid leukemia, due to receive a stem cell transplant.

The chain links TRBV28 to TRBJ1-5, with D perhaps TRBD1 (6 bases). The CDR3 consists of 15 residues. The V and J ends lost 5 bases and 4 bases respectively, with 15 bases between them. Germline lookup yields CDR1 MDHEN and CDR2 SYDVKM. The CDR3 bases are TGTGCCAGCAGTCTCGCGTCACAGGGAAATCAGCCCCAGCATTTT. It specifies CASSLASQGNQPQHF.

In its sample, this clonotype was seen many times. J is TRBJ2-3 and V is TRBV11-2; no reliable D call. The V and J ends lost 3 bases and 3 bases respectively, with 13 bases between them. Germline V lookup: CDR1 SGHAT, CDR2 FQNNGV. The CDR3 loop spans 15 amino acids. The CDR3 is CASSLMILRTDTQYF. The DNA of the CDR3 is TGTGCCAGCAGCTTGATGATCCTAAGGACAGATACGCAGTATTTT.

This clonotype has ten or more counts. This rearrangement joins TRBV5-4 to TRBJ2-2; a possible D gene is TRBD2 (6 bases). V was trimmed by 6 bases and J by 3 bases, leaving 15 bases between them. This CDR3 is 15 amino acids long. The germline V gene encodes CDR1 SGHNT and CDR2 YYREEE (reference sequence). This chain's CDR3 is CASKAREADTGELFF. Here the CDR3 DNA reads TGTGCCAGCAAAGCGAGGGAGGCGGACACCGGGGAGCTGTTTTTT.

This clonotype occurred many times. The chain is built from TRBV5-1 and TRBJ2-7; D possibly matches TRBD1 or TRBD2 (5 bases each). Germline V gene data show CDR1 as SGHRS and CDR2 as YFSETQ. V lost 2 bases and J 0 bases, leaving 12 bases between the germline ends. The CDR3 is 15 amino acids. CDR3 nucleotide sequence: TGCGCCAGCAGCTTAGAGGGGCTGACCTCCTACGAGCAGTACTTC. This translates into CASSLEGLTSYEQYF. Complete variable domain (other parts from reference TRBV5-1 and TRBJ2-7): KAGVTQTPRYLIKTRGQQVTLSCSPISGHRSVSWYQQTPGQGLQFLFEYFSETQRNKGNFPGRFSGRQFSNSRSEMNVSTLELGDSALYLCASSLEGLTSYEQYFGPGTRLTVT.

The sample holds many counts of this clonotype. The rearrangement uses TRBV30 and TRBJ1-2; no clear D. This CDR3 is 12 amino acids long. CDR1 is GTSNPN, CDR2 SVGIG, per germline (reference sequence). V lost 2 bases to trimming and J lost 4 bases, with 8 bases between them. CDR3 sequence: CAWSLRGYGYTF. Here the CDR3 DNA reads TGTGCCTGGAGTCTCCGCGGCTATGGCTACACCTTC.

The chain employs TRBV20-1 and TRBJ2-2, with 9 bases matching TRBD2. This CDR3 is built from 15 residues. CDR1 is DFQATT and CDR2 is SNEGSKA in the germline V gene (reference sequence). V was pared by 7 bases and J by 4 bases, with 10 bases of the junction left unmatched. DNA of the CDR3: TGCAGTGTCGGGGGACTAGCCAAAACCACCGGGGAGCTGTTTTTT. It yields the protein CSVGGLAKTTGELFF.

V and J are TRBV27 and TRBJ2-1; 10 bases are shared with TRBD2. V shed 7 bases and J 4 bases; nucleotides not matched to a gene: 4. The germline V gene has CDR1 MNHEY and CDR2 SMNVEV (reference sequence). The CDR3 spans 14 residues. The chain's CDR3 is CASKLAGPYNEQFF. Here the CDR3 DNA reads TGTGCCAGCAAACTAGCGGGGCCTTACAATGAGCAGTTCTTC.

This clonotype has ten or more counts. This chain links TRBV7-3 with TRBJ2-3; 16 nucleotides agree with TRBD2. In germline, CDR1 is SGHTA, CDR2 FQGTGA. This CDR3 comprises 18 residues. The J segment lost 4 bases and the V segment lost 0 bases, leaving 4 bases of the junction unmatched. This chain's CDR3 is CASSLTGLAGGKADTQYF. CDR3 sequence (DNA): TGTGCCAGCAGCTTAACGGGACTAGCGGGGGGGAAGGCAGATACGCAGTATTTT.

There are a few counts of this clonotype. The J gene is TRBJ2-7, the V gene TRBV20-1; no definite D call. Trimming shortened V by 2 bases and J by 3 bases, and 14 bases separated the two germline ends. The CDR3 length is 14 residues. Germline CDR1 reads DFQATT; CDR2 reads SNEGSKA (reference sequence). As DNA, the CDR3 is TGCAGTGCTAGACGAGATGGTGAGGTCTACGAGCAGTACTTC. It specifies CSARRDGEVYEQYF.